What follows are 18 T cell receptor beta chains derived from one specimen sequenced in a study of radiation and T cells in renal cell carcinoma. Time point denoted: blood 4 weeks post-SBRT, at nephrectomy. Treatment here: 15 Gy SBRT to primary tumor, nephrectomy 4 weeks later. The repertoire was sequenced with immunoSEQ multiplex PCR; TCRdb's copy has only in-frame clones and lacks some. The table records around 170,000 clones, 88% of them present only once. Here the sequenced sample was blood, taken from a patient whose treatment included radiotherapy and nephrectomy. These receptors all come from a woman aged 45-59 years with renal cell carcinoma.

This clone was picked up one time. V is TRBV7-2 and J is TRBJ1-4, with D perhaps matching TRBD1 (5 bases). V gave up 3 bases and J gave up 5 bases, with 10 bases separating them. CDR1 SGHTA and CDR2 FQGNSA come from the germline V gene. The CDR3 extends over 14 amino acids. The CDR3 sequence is CASSLAGRNEKLFF. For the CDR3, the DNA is TGTGCCAGCAGCTTGGCAGGGAGAAATGAAAAACTGTTTTTT.

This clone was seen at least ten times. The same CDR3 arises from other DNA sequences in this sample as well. The CDR3 here is CASSRLAGAYNEQFF. The CDR3 DNA is TGTGCCAGTAGTCGACTAGCGGGGGCCTACAATGAGCAGTTCTTC. V is TRBV19 and J is TRBJ2-1; the match to TRBD2 covers 12 bases. CDR1 is LNHDA and CDR2 is SQIVND in the germline V gene (reference sequence). CDR3 length: 15 amino acids. The V gene end was trimmed by 5 bases and the J gene end by 2 bases; junction bases not matched to a gene: 1. Looking up the rest from reference TRBV19 and TRBJ2-1 gives the full variable domain: DGGITQSPKYLFRKEGQNVTLSCEQNLNHDAMYWYRQDPGQGLRLIYYSQIVNDFQKGDIAEGYSVSREKKESFPLTVTSAQKNPTAFYLCASSRLAGAYNEQFFGPGTRLTVL.

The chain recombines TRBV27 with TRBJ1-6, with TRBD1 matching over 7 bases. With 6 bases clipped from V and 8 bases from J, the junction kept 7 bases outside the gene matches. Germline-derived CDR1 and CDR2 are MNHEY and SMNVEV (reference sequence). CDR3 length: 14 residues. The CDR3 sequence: CASRTGWVDSPLHF. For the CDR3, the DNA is TGTGCCAGCAGGACAGGGTGGGTGGATTCACCCCTCCACTTT.

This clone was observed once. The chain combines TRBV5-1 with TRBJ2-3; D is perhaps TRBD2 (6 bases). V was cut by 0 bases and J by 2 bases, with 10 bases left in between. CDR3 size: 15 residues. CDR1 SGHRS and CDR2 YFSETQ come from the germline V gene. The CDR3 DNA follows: TGCGCCAGCAGCTTGGATCGGGGGATCACAGATACGCAGTATTTT. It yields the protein CASSLDRGITDTQYF.

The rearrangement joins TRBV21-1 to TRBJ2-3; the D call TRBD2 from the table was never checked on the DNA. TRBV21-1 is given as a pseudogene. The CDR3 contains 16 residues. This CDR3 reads CASSPQARGGTDTQYF. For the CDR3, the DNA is TGTGCCAGCAGCCCCCAGGCTCGGGGGGGCACAGATACGCAGTATTTT.

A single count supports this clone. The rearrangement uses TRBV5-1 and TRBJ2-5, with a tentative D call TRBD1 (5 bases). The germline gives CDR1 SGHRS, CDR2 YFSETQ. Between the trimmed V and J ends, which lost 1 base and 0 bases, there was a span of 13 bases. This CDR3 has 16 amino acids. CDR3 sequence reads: CASSLLGEADQETQYF. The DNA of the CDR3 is TGCGCCAGCAGCTTGTTAGGGGAAGCAGACCAAGAGACCCAGTACTTC.

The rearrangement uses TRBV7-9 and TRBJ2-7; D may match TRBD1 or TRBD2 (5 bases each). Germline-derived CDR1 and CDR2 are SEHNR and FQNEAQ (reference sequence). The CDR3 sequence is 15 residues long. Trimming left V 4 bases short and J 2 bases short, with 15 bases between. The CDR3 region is CASSSTGTDAYEQYF. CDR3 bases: TGTGCCAGCAGCTCGACCGGGACCGATGCCTACGAGCAGTACTTC. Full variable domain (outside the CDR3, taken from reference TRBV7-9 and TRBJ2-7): DTGVSQNPRHKITKRGQNVTFRCDPISEHNRLYWYRQTLGQGPEFLTYFQNEAQLEKSRLLSDRFSAERPKGSFSTLEIQRTEQGDSAMYLCASSSTGTDAYEQYFGPGTRLTVT.

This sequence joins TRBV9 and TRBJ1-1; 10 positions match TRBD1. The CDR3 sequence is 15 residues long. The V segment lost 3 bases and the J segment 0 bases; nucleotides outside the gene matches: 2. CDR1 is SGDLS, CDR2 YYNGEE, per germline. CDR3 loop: CASSGGQGMNTEAFF. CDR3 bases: TGTGCCAGCAGCGGGGGACAGGGGATGAACACTGAAGCTTTCTTT.

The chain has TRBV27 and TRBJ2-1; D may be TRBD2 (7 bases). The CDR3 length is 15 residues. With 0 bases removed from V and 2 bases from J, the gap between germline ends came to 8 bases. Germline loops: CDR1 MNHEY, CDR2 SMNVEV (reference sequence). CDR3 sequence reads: CASSLSGGPYNEQFF. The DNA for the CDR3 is TGTGCCAGCAGTTTATCCGGGGGGCCCTACAATGAGCAGTTCTTC.

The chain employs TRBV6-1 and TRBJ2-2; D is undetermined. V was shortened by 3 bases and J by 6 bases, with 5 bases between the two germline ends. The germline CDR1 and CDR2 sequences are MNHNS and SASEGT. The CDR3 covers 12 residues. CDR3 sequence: CASSEKAGELFF. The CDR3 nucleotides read TGTGCCAGCAGTGAGAAGGCCGGGGAGCTGTTTTTT.

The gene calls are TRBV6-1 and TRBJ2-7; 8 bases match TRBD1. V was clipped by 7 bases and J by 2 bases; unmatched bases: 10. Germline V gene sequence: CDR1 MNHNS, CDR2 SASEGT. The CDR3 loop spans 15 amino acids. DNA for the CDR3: TGTGCCAGCATCACCCCCCGGACAGGGACCTACGAGCAGTACTTC. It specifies CASITPRTGTYEQYF.

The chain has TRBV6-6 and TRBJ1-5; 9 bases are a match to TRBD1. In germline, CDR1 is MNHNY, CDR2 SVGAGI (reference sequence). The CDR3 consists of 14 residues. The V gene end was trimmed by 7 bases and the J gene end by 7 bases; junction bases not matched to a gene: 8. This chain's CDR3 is CASMGQGKSQPQHF. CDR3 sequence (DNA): TGTGCCAGCATGGGACAGGGCAAATCCCAGCCCCAGCATTTT.

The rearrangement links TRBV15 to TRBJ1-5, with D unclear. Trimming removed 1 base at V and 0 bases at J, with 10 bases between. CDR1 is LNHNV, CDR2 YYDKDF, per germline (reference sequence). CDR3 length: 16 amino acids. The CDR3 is CATSRAPVDSNQPQHF. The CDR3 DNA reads TGTGCCACCAGCAGAGCCCCGGTGGATAGCAATCAGCCCCAGCATTTT.

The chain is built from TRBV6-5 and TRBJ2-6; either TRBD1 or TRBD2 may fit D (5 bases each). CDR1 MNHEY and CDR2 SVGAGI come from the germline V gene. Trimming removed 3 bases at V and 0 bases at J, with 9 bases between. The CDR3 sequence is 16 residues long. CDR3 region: CASSYGGTSGANVLTF. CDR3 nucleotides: TGTGCCAGCAGTTATGGGGGTACCTCTGGGGCCAACGTCCTGACTTTC.

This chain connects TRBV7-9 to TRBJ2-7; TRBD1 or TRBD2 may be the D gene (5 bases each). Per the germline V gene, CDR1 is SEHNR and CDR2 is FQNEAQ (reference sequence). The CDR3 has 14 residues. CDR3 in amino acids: CASSVAGAPYEQYF. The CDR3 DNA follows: TGTGCTTCAAGTGTGGCCGGGGCCCCCTACGAGCAGTACTTC.

The CDR3 sequence is CASSRGGDGYNEQFF. DNA for the CDR3: TGTGCCAGCAGCCGAGGAGGGGACGGATACAATGAGCAGTTCTTC. The V and J genes are TRBV6-1 and TRBJ2-1; D possibly corresponds to TRBD2 (6 bases). V lost 6 bases to trimming and J lost 4 bases, with 16 bases between them. The CDR3 is 15 amino acids. Germline-derived CDR1 and CDR2 are MNHNS and SASEGT.

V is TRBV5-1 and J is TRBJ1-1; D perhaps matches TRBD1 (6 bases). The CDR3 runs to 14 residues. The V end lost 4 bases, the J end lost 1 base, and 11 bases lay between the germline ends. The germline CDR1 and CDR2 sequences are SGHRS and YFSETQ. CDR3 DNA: TGCGCCAGCAGCCCACAGGGTTCGAACACTGAAGCTTTCTTT. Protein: CASSPQGSNTEAFF.

The CDR3 here is CASRPLSYNEQFF. The CDR3 DNA sequence: TGTGCCAGCAGACCGTTGTCCTACAATGAGCAGTTCTTC. The V gene is TRBV6-5, the J gene TRBJ2-1; D remains unclear. The CDR3 covers 13 residues. Trimming cost V 6 bases and J 1 base, with 7 bases left between them. Looked up from germline, CDR1 is MNHEY and CDR2 is SVGAGI.